These 20 T cell receptor beta chains share one sample of origin, sequenced in a study of radiation and T cells in renal cell carcinoma. The time point here: blood 2 weeks post-SBRT. Treatment denoted: 15 Gy SBRT to primary tumor, nephrectomy 4 weeks later. Measured with immunoSEQ multiplex PCR; TCRdb has only the in-frame clones, and not every one. The sample lists 120,000 or so clones, 81% occurring once. The sample was blood, taken from a patient whose treatment included radiotherapy and nephrectomy. The receptors here all came from a man over 45 with renal cell carcinoma.

The genes are TRBV6-4 and TRBJ2-7; D gene ambiguous. This CDR3 has 13 amino acids. Trimming left V 3 bases short and J 6 bases short, with 12 bases between. Germline lookup yields CDR1 MRHNA and CDR2 SNTAGT. This CDR3 is CASSDSHLLEQYF. CDR3 bases: TGTGCCAGCAGTGATAGTCACCTCCTCGAGCAGTACTTC.

The CDR3 here is CASSLSQGENTEAFF. Written as DNA, the CDR3 is TGTGCCAGCAGCTTAAGCCAGGGAGAGAACACTGAAGCTTTCTTT. The chain uses TRBV11-3 and TRBJ1-1; D possibly corresponds to TRBD1 (5 bases). In germline, CDR1 is SGHNT, CDR2 YENEEA. V lost 2 bases, J lost 1 base, and 11 bases lay in between. The CDR3 has 15 amino acids.

The V call is TRBV29-1, the J call TRBJ1-2, with a weak D call TRBD1 (6 bases). The CDR3 has 15 residues. V lost 3 bases and J lost 0, with 14 bases in between. The V gene's germline CDR1 is SQVTM and CDR2 ANQGSEA. The CDR3 DNA reads as TGCAGCGTTGATCAGGGGAAATTTGCTAACTATGGCTACACCTTC. Its translation: CSVDQGKFANYGYTF.

This sequence joins TRBV6-5 and TRBJ1-2; 10 bases align to TRBD1. The CDR3 runs 15 residues. Germline V CDR1 and CDR2: MNHEY, SVGAGI. V trimming: 7 bases; J trimming: 4 bases; junction bases outside the gene matches: 9. The CDR3 loop reads CASTNTGTGAYGYTF. CDR3 nucleotides: TGTGCCAGCACTAATACCGGGACAGGGGCCTATGGCTACACCTTC.

The rearrangement joins TRBV9 to TRBJ1-3; no clear D gene. Germline CDR1 is SGDLS and CDR2 is YYNGEE. V lost 0 bases and J lost 4, with 8 bases in between. This CDR3 comprises 14 residues. The CDR3 nucleotides are TGTGCCAGCAGCGTAGCCCCCAGCGGAAACACCATATATTTT. This codes for CASSVAPSGNTIYF.

The V gene is TRBV5-1, the J gene TRBJ1-6; D is undetermined. CDR3 length: 15 amino acids. The V end lost 0 bases, the J end lost 9 bases, and 13 bases lay between the germline ends. CDR1 is SGHRS and CDR2 is YFSETQ in the germline V gene. CDR3 protein: CASSLAVGGLSPLHF. CDR3 DNA sequence: TGCGCCAGCAGCTTGGCCGTGGGTGGTCTTTCACCCCTCCACTTT.

The V call is TRBV6-5, the J call TRBJ1-3; possible D gene TRBD1, 5 bases. CDR3 size: 14 residues. Germline CDR1 is MNHEY and CDR2 is SVGAGI. Trimming pared 5 bases from V and 7 bases from J, leaving 15 bases between. The CDR3 nucleotides are TGTGCCAGCAGTCCCGGGACCATGGGGAACACCATATATTTT. This gives the protein CASSPGTMGNTIYF.

The chain uses TRBV10-3 and TRBJ2-3; 10 nucleotides line up with TRBD2. Germline V lookup: CDR1 ENHRY, CDR2 SYGVKD. V shed 6 bases and J 2 bases; nucleotides not matched to a gene: 5. The CDR3 has 15 amino acids. CDR3 sequence (DNA): TGTGCCATCAGGGCTAGCGGGGGAACCACAGATACGCAGTATTTT. Its translation is CAIRASGGTTDTQYF.

V and J are TRBV27 and TRBJ1-5; possibly TRBD1 for D (6 bases). This CDR3 spans 15 amino acids. Germline V gives CDR1 MNHEY, CDR2 SMNVEV (reference sequence). Trimming took 4 bases from V and 6 from J, leaving 16 bases between them. The DNA of the CDR3 is TGTGCCAGCAGTTCGATTAACAGGGCTATTCAGCCCCAGCATTTT. As protein: CASSSINRAIQPQHF.

CDR3 in DNA: TGTGCCAGCAGCCGACTGGTGGCAACTCGACGCGCATCGGGGGAGCAGTACTTC. Its protein is CASSRLVATRRASGEQYF. The rearrangement links TRBV7-9 to TRBJ2-7; possibly TRBD2 for D (5 bases). V dropped 5 bases and J dropped 7 bases, with 30 bases sitting between them. The CDR3 totals 18 residues. Looked up from germline, CDR1 is SEHNR and CDR2 is FQNEAQ (reference sequence).

This chain joins TRBV11-3 and TRBJ2-1, with D tentatively TRBD1 or TRBD2 (5 bases each). The CDR3 loop spans 15 amino acids. With 3 bases removed from V and 8 bases from J, the gap between germline ends came to 17 bases. Germline CDR1 is SGHNT and CDR2 is YENEEA. The CDR3 nucleotides read TGTGCCAGCAGCTTGGGGGTGAGGGTTGGAGATGAGCAGTTCTTC. Translating gives CASSLGVRVGDEQFF.

The chain employs TRBV9 and TRBJ2-5, with unresolved D. V dropped 0 bases and J dropped 4 bases, with 7 bases sitting between them. Germline V gives CDR1 SGDLS, CDR2 YYNGEE. There are 13 residues in the CDR3. CDR3 bases: TGTGCCAGCAGCGTAGCCGTAGGAGAGACCCAGTACTTC. The encoded protein is CASSVAVGETQYF.

V gene TRBV7-2 combines with J gene TRBJ2-7; no reliable D call. The V end was cut by 5 bases, the J end by 6 bases, with 11 bases between. CDR3 length: 12 residues. The V gene's germline CDR1 is SGHTA and CDR2 FQGNSA. The chain's CDR3 is CASSVNYVEQYF. In nucleotides, the CDR3 is TGTGCCAGCAGCGTGAATTATGTCGAGCAGTACTTC. Using reference TRBV7-2 and TRBJ2-7 for the parts outside the CDR3, the full variable domain is GAGVSQSPSNKVTEKGKDVELRCDPISGHTALYWYRQSLGQGLEFLIYFQGNSAPDKSGLPSDRFSAERTGGSVSTLTIQRTQQEDSAVYLCASSVNYVEQYFGPGTRLTVT.

This clone was picked up one time. V gene TRBV19 combines with J gene TRBJ1-2; TRBD1 aligns across 7 bases. The CDR3 is 14 residues long. Germline V gene sequence: CDR1 LNHDA, CDR2 SQIVND (reference sequence). V dropped 4 bases and J dropped 8; count of bases not matched to a gene: 10. The CDR3 nucleotides read TGTGCCAGTAGTAACACCCGGGACAGCCCCGGCTACACCTTC. Residues: CASSNTRDSPGYTF.

This chain uses TRBV29-1 with TRBJ2-5, with 8 nucleotides matching TRBD1. The end of the DNA aligns better with TRBJ2-7, so the J call may be wrong. Germline CDR1 and CDR2: SQVTM and ANQGSEA. The CDR3 has 13 amino acids. This CDR3 is CSVEGTGLNEQYF. CDR3 DNA: TGCAGCGTTGAAGGGACAGGGCTCAACGAGCAGTACTTC.

V gene TRBV27 combines with J gene TRBJ1-1; possible D gene TRBD1, 5 bases. The CDR3 spans 16 residues. The germline V gene encodes CDR1 MNHEY and CDR2 SMNVEV (reference sequence). The V and J ends lost 0 bases and 2 bases respectively, with 13 bases between them. The CDR3 coding sequence is TGTGCCAGCAGTTTATCGGCGCAGGGCCCTAACACTGAAGCTTTCTTT. Translation: CASSLSAQGPNTEAFF.

The chain has TRBV6-5 and TRBJ2-3; TRBD1 matches 7 bases. The V segment lost 5 bases and the J segment 6 bases; nucleotides outside the gene matches: 2. CDR3 length: 12 amino acids. Germline CDR1 and CDR2: MNHEY and SVGAGI. CDR3 sequence (DNA): TGTGCCAGCAGTCACAGGGGTGATACGCAGTATTTT. Its translation: CASSHRGDTQYF.

The J gene is TRBJ2-7, the V gene TRBV4-2; D is ambiguous. Trimming took off 1 base at V and 4 bases at J, with 14 bases between the two ends. The germline gives CDR1 LGHNA, CDR2 YNFKEQ. This CDR3 region has 15 residues. This chain's CDR3 is CASSQAPLDSYEQYF. The CDR3, as DNA: TGTGCCAGCAGCCAAGCCCCCCTTGACTCTTACGAGCAGTACTTC.

V usage is TRBV15 and J usage is TRBJ1-1; no clear D. Per the germline V gene, CDR1 is LNHNV and CDR2 is YYDKDF (reference sequence). The CDR3 consists of 14 residues. V shed 4 bases and J shed 1 base, with 10 bases lying between them. The CDR3 spells CATSIEGWNTEAFF. The CDR3 DNA is TGTGCCACCAGCATCGAAGGGTGGAACACTGAAGCTTTCTTT.

The rearrangement links TRBV5-1 to TRBJ1-3; D not certain. From germline, CDR1 is SGHRS and CDR2 YFSETQ. Trimming took off 0 bases at V and 4 bases at J, with 8 bases between the two ends. The CDR3 sequence is 14 residues long. The CDR3 region is CASSLGQDGNTIYF. The CDR3 nucleotides are TGCGCCAGCAGCTTGGGGCAGGACGGAAACACCATATATTTT.